This paragraph reports one T cell receptor (beta chain). Antigen specificity is unknown. TCRdb re-called the multiplex PCR reads with MiXCR, one entry per CDR3 protein. Of over 100,000 distinct CDR3 sequences listed, approximately 20% are singletons. Axillary draining lymph nodes of breast cancer patients supplied the node samples. The CDR3 extends over 14 amino acids. Germline V gene data show CDR1 as LGHDT and CDR2 as YNNKEL (reference sequence). The V gene lost 3 bases and the J gene lost 5 bases, with 10 bases spanning the gap. These data belong to a study of breast tumors, draining lymph nodes, adjacent tissues. The study's findings and limits: Compared with lymph nodes, tumors were less diverse; compared with nontumor tissue, more. Most tumor T cells seemingly derive from lymph node, then expand in tumor.

The V call is TRBV3-1, the J call TRBJ2-2, with unresolved D. The receptor's source is a female donor with breast cancer. Some clones in this sample may be carry-over from other donors' samples. Sequencing was performed on axillary lymph node tissue. DNA for the CDR3: TGTGCCAGCAGCCAGGCTCGCGGTACCGGGGAGCTGTTTTTT. This codes for CASSQARGTGELFF.